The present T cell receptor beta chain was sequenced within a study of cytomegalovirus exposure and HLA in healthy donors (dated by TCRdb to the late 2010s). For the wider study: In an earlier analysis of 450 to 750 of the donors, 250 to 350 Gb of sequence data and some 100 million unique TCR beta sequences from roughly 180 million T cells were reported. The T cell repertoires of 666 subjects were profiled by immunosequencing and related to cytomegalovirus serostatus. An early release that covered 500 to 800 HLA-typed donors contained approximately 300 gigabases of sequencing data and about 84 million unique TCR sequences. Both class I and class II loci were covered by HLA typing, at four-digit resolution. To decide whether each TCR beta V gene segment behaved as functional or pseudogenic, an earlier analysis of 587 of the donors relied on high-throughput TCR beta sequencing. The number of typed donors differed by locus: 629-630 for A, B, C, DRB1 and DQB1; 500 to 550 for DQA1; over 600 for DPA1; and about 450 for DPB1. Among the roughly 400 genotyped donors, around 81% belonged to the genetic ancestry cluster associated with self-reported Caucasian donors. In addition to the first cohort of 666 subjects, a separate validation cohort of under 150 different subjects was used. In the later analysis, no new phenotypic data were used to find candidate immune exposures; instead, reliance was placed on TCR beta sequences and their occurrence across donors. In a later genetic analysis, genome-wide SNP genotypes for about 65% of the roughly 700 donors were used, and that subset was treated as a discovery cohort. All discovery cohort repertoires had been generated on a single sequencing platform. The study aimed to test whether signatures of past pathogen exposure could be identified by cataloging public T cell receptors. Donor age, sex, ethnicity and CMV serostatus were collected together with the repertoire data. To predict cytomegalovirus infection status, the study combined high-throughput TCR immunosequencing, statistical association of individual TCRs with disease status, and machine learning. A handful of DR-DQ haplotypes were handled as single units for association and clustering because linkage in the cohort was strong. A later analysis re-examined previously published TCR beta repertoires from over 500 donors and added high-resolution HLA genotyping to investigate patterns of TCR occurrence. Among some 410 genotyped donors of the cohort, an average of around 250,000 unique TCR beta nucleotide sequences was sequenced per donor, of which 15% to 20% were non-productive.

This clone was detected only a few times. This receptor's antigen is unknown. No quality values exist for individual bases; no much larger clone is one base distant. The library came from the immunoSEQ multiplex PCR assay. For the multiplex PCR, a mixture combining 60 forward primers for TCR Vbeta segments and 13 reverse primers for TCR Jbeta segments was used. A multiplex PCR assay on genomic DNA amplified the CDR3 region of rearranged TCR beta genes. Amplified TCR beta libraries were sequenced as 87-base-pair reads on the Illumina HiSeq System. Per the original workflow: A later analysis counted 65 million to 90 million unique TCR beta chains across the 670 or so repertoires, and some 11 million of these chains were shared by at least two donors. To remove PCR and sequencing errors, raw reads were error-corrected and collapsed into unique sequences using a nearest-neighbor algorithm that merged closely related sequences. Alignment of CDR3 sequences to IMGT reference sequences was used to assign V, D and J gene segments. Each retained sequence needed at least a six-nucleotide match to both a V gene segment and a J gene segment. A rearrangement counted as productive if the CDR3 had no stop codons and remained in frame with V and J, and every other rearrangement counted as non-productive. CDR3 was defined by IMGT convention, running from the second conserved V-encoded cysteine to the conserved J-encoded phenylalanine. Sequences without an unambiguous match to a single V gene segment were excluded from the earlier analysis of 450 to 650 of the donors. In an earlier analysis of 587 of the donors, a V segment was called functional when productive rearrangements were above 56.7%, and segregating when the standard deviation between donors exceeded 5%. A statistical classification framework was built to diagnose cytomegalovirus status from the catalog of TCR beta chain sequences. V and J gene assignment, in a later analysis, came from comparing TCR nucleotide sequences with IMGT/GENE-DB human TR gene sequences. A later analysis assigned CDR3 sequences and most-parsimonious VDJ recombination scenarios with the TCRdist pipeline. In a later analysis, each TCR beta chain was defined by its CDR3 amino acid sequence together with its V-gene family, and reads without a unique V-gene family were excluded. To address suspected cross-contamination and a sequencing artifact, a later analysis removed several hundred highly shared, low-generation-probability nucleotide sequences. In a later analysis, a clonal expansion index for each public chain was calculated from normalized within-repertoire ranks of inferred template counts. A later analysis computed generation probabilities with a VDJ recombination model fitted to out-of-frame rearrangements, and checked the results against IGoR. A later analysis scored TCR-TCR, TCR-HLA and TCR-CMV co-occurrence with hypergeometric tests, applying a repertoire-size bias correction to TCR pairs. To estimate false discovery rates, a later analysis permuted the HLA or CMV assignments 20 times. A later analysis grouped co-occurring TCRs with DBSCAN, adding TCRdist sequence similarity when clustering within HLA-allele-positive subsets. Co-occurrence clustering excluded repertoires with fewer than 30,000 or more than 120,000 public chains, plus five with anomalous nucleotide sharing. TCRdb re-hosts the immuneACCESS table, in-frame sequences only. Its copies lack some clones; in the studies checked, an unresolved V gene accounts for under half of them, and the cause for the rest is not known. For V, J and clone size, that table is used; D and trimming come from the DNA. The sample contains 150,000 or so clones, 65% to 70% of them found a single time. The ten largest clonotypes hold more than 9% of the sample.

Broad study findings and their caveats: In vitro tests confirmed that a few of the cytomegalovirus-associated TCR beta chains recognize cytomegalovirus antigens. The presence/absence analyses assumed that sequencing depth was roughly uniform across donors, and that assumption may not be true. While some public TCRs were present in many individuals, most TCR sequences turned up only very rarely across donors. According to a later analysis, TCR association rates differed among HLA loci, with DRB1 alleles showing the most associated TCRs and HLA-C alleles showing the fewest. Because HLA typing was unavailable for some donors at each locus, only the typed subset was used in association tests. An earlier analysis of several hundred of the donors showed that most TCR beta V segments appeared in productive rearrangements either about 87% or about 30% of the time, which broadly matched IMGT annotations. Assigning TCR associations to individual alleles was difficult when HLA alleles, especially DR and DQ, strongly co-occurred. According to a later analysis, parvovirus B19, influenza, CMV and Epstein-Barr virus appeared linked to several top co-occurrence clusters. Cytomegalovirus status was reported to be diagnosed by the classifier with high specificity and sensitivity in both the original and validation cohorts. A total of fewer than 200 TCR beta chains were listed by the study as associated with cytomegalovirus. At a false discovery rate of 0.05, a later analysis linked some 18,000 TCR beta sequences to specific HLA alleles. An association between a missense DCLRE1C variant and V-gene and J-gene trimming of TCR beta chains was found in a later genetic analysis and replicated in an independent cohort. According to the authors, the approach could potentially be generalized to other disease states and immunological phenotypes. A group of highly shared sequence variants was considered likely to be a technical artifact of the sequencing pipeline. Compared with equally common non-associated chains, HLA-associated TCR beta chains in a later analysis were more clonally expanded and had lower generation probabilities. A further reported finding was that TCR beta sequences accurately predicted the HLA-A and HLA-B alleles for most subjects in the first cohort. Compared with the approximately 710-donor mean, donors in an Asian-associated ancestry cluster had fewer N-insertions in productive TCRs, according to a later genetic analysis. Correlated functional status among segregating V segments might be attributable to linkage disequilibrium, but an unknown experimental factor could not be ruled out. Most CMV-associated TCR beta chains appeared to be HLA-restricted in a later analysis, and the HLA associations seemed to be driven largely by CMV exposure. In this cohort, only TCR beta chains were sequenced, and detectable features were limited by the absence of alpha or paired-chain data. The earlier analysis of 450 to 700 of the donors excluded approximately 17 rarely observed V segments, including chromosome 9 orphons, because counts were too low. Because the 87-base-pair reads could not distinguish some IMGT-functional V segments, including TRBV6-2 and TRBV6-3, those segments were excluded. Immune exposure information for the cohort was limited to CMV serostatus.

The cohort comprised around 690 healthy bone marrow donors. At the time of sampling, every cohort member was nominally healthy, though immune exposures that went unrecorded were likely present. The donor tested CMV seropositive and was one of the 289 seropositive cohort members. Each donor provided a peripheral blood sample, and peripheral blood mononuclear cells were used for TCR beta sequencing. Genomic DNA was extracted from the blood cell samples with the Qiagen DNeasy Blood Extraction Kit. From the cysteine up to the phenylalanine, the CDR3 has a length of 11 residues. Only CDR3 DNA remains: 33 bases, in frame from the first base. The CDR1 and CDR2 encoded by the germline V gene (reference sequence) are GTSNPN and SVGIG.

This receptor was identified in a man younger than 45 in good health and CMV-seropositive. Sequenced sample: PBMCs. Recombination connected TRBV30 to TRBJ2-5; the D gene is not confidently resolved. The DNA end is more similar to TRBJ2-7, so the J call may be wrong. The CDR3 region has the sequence CAWGSSYEQYF. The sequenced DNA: TGTGCCTGGGGTAGCTCCTACGAGCAGTACTTC.